One and the same sample provided the 23 T cell receptor beta chains below, sequenced in a study of blood T cells in healthy people across ages. With a J-beta primer mix and a sample-barcoded 5' primer, a second PCR ran roughly 6 to 12 cycles. One entry per CDR3 protein results from TCRdb running MiXCR on the 5' RACE reads. The sample has more than 650,000 distinct CDR3 sequences; about 55% are singletons. The sequenced sample consisted of blood. All receptors come from an older man in good health.

The genes are TRBV18 and TRBJ2-4, with no clear D. The end of the DNA is better explained by TRBJ2-7, so the J call may be wrong. The CDR3 runs to 13 residues. Germline V lookup: CDR1 KGHSH, CDR2 LQKENI. The CDR3 DNA reads TGTGCCAGCTCACCACCGGGCTCGCACGAGCAGTACTTC. Encoded protein: CASSPPGSHEQYF.

The chain combines TRBV27 with TRBJ1-3, with TRBD1 matching 9 bases. V was pared by 5 bases and J by 4 bases, with 6 bases of the junction left unmatched. Germline loops: CDR1 MNHEY, CDR2 SMNVEV (reference sequence). This CDR3 comprises 15 residues. CDR3 sequence reads: CASSKGQGVGNTIYF. CDR3 nucleotide sequence: TGTGCCAGCAGTAAGGGACAGGGCGTGGGAAACACCATATATTTT.

The rearrangement uses TRBV5-4 and TRBJ2-5, with 16 bases that match TRBD2. The end of the DNA aligns better with TRBJ2-7, so the J call may be wrong. Per germline, CDR1 SGHNT and CDR2 YYREEE (reference sequence). This CDR3 spans 16 amino acids. The CDR3 reads CASSSGLAGGKNEQYF. The CDR3 DNA is TGTGCCAGCAGCTCGGGACTAGCGGGAGGGAAAAACGAGCAGTACTTC.

This chain joins TRBV6-1 and TRBJ2-7, with TRBD1 identical over 9 bases. From germline, CDR1 is MNHNS and CDR2 SASEGT. V dropped 5 bases and J dropped 4; count of bases not matched to a gene: 15. The CDR3 runs to 17 residues. The CDR3 DNA reads as TGTGCCAGCAGTCTATCTGGGGTCGGGACAGGGCATTACGAGCAGTACTTC. It yields the protein CASSLSGVGTGHYEQYF.

The CDR3 loop reads CASSQRAGVRYAYF. DNA for the CDR3: TGCGCCAGCAGCCAAAGAGCGGGAGTCAGATACGCGTATTTT. The chain is built from TRBV4-1 and TRBJ2-3, with 8 bases identical to TRBD2. V shed 2 bases and J 14 bases; nucleotides not matched to a gene: 12. This CDR3 is built from 14 residues. Germline assignment: CDR1 MGHRA and CDR2 YSYEKL.

This clonotype occurred many times. The J gene is TRBJ2-3, the V gene TRBV5-1; D unresolved. Trimming pared 0 bases from V and 14 bases from J, leaving 16 bases between. In germline, CDR1 is SGHRS, CDR2 YFSETQ. CDR3 length: 13 residues. The DNA for the CDR3 is TGCGCCAGCAGCTTGGAAGGGCAGAGATACGCGTATTTT. It specifies CASSLEGQRYAYF. The entire variable domain, with the rest obtained from reference TRBV5-1 and TRBJ2-3, is as follows: KAGVTQTPRYLIKTRGQQVTLSCSPISGHRSVSWYQQTPGQGLQFLFEYFSETQRNKGNFPGRFSGRQFSNSRSEMNVSTLELGDSALYLCASSLEGQRYAYFGPGTRLTVL.

A note on this clonotype: A read error may account for a junction end that differs from germline. The V call is TRBV3-1, the J call TRBJ1-4, with a weak D call TRBD1 (5 bases). The CDR3 consists of 17 residues. CDR1 is LGHDT, CDR2 YNNKEL, per germline (reference sequence). The CDR3 loop is CASSLSTLRAANEKLFF. In nucleotides, the CDR3 is TGTGCCAGCAGCCTTTCTACCCTCAGGGCGGCTAATGAGAAACTGTTTTTT.

CDR3 region: CASSGTGDGELFF. As DNA, the CDR3 is TGCGCCAGCAGTGGAACAGGGGACGGGGAGCTGTTTTTT. The chain combines TRBV5-1 with TRBJ2-2, with 7 bases matching TRBD1. Trimming at V came to 5 bases and at J to 7 bases, leaving 5 bases not matched to a gene. The CDR3 sequence is 13 residues long. The germline CDR1 and CDR2 sequences are SGHRS and YFSETQ.

This clonotype was picked up one time. V usage is TRBV12-3 or TRBV12-4 and J usage is TRBJ2-5, with D perhaps TRBD1 or TRBD2 (5 bases each). This CDR3 spans 11 amino acids. Trimming shortened V by 6 bases and J by 12 bases, and 14 bases separated the two germline ends. Here the CDR3 reads CASRRRDVEYF. For the CDR3, the DNA is TGTGCCAGCAGGCGCCGGGACGTGGAGTACTTC.

This clonotype appeared once. The chain uses TRBV29-1 and TRBJ1-2; D unclear. The V gene lost 3 bases and the J gene lost 4 bases, with 9 bases spanning the gap. The germline CDR1 and CDR2 sequences are SQVTM and ANQGSEA. The CDR3 totals 12 residues. The chain's CDR3 is CSVDLQSYGYTF. The CDR3 region has the DNA TGCAGCGTTGACCTCCAGTCCTATGGCTACACCTTC.

This clonotype was observed a few times. The chain combines TRBV5-1 with TRBJ2-3, with TRBD2 matching 14 bases. V shed 4 bases and J 4 bases; nucleotides not matched to a gene: 5. From germline, CDR1 is SGHRS and CDR2 YFSETQ. The CDR3 has 16 residues. The CDR3 DNA sequence: TGCGCCAGCAGCCCCCCGGGACTAGCGGGGGCAGATACGCAGTATTTT. Its translation: CASSPPGLAGADTQYF.

This clonotype has only a few counts. The chain couples TRBV9 to TRBJ1-2, with D possibly matching TRBD1 (6 bases). This CDR3 spans 13 amino acids. V lost 3 bases and J 5 bases, leaving 11 bases between the germline ends. Germline lookup yields CDR1 SGDLS and CDR2 YYNGEE. In DNA, the CDR3 is TGTGCCAGCAGCGATGGACAGAGATATGGCTACACCTTC. Translated, it gives CASSDGQRYGYTF. Supplemented by reference TRBV9 and TRBJ1-2, the full variable domain reads DSGVTQTPKHLITATGQRVTLRCSPRSGDLSVYWYQQSLDQGLQFLIQYYNGEERAKGNILERFSAQQFPDLHSELNLSSLELGDSALYFCASSDGQRYGYTFGSGTRLTVV.

The chain carries TRBV4-2 and TRBJ2-3, with D uncertain. Trimming took off 0 bases at V and 2 bases at J, with 12 bases between the two ends. Germline V gene data show CDR1 as LGHNA and CDR2 as YNFKEQ. This CDR3 has 16 residues. CDR3 nucleotide sequence: TGTGCCAGCAGCCAAGAGGCAACGCCATCCACAGATACGCAGTATTTT. Amino acid sequence: CASSQEATPSTDTQYF.

This chain's CDR3 is CASSLGRRAYNEQYF. CDR3 bases: TGTGCCAGCAGTTTGGGCCGACGGGCTTACAATGAGCAGTACTTC. The V call is TRBV27, the J call TRBJ2-7; D unresolved. The CDR3 length is 15 residues. Per germline, CDR1 MNHEY and CDR2 SMNVEV (reference sequence). V lost 3 bases and J lost 7, with 19 bases in between.

As regards this clonotype: Given a much more abundant clone one base away, this may be a read error. This rearrangement joins TRBV6-5 to TRBJ2-7; D not certain. The CDR3 totals 11 residues. V gave up 2 bases and J gave up 5 bases, with 4 bases separating them. CDR1 is MNHEY, CDR2 SVGAGI, per germline. Here the CDR3 reads CASSYLNEQYF. DNA of the CDR3: TGTGCCAGCAGTTACCTTAACGAGCAGTACTTC.

In its sample, this clonotype was seen once. This chain joins TRBV6-5 and TRBJ2-7; D is perhaps TRBD2 (6 bases). CDR3 length: 13 amino acids. V lost 3 bases and J lost 6, with 12 bases in between. Germline assignment: CDR1 MNHEY and CDR2 SVGAGI. For the CDR3, the DNA is TGTGCCAGCAGTTATAGCGGCGACGGCGAGCAGTACTTC. Encoded protein: CASSYSGDGEQYF.

This clonotype was observed at least ten times. The chain joins TRBV7-3 to TRBJ2-7; D is possibly TRBD1 (6 bases). V lost 2 bases to trimming and J lost 4 bases, with 15 bases between them. CDR1 SGHTA and CDR2 FQGTGA come from the germline V gene. This CDR3 has 15 amino acids. CDR3 bases: TGTGCCAGCAGCTTAGGACAGTCTCCTCCTTACGAGCAGTACTTC. Translating it yields CASSLGQSPPYEQYF.

This rearrangement joins TRBV5-1 to TRBJ2-1; TRBD2 aligns across 9 bases. The V and J ends lost 4 bases and 5 bases, in that order; junction bases with no gene match: 13. Germline V gene lookup returns CDR1 SGHRS and CDR2 YFSETQ. The CDR3 runs 17 residues. The CDR3 sequence is CASSNGGAGGLDNEQFF. In nucleotides, the CDR3 is TGCGCCAGCAGCAACGGAGGGGCGGGAGGGCTCGACAATGAGCAGTTCTTC.

This chain connects TRBV10-3 to TRBJ2-4; TRBD2 agrees at 8 bases. The J call may be incorrect, as the DNA end agrees better with TRBJ2-7. Germline V CDR1 and CDR2: ENHRY, SYGVKD. There are 15 residues in the CDR3. CDR3 bases: TGTGCCATCAGTGAGTCTAGCGGGGATAACTACGAGCAGTACTTC. It encodes CAISESSGDNYEQYF.

The gene calls are TRBV6-1 and TRBJ1-2; 7 bases align to TRBD1. The CDR3 contains 15 residues. In germline, CDR1 is MNHNS, CDR2 SASEGT. V lost 3 bases to trimming and J lost 0 bases; unmatched junction nucleotides: 4. In DNA, the CDR3 is TGTGCCAGCAGTGAGGGCAGGGGGGCTAACTATGGCTACACCTTC. The encoded protein is CASSEGRGANYGYTF.

This chain connects TRBV12-3 or TRBV12-4 to TRBJ2-3; TRBD1 matches 11 bases. J gave up 14 bases and V 5 bases, and 12 bases lay outside the gene matches. This CDR3 has 14 amino acids. CDR3 coding DNA: TGTGCCAGCAGTGTCGGGACAGGGGGTAGATACGCGTATTTT. Amino acids: CASSVGTGGRYAYF.

The chain is built from TRBV7-2 and TRBJ2-3, with TRBD2 identical over 10 bases. V lost 1 base and J lost 14; bases outside the gene matches: 12. Germline V gene data show CDR1 as SGHTA and CDR2 as FQGNSA. CDR3 length: 15 residues. The CDR3 nucleotides are TGTGCCAGCAGCTTAGATTGGCTAGCGGGAGTACCCGCGTATTTT. This translates into CASSLDWLAGVPAYF.

This clonotype has just a few counts. The chain joins TRBV10-3 to TRBJ2-5; 7 bases match TRBD2. CDR1 is ENHRY, CDR2 SYGVKD, per germline. V shed 10 bases, J shed 2 bases, and the junction held 7 bases outside the gene matches. CDR3 length equals 13 residues. CDR3 amino acids: CATSLGLQETQYF. DNA for the CDR3: TGTGCCACCTCTTTGGGACTACAAGAGACCCAGTACTTC.